These T cell receptor beta chains were read from a single sample in a study of a mutant IDH1 vaccine in newly diagnosed glioma. These TCRs' antigens remain unknown. Some clones are missing from TCRdb's copy, which holds only in-frame ones; the method was immunoSEQ multiplex PCR. Seen here are about 60,000 clones, under 90% observed once, and the top ten hold approximately 12%. The sequencing used PBMCs, collected from a glioma patient whose treatment included an IDH1 peptide vaccine. Every receptor here comes from a man aged 18 to 30 with glioma. CDR3s include the opening cysteine and the closing phenylalanine or tryptophan. Each record gives: D gene, clone size, V gene, J gene, CDR3 protein, CDR3 DNA. The D gene is left open where the match is weak. Where a row states a size, it is once, few, many or the class of an expanded clone; other rows omit it.

TRBD1	NA	TRBV7-8	TRBJ2-7	CASSLYRGRSSYEQYF	TGTGCCAGCAGCTTATACAGGGGACGGAGCTCCTACGAGCAGTACTTC
NA	NA	TRBV6-5	TRBJ2-7	CASSYSGSPKTYEQYF	TGTGCCAGCAGTTACTCAGGGTCTCCCAAAACCTACGAGCAGTACTTC
NA	NA	TRBV4-3	TRBJ1-1	CASSQEVRETEAFF	TGCGCCAGCAGCCAGGAAGTCAGGGAAACTGAAGCTTTCTTT
NA	NA	TRBV7-9	TRBJ1-4	CASSLGAGIEKLFF	TGTGCCAGCAGCTTAGGAGCGGGGATTGAAAAACTGTTTTTT
NA	NA	TRBV6-5	TRBJ2-7	CASSSDWTDNEQYF	TGTGCCAGCAGTTCTGATTGGACGGATAACGAGCAGTACTTC
NA	NA	TRBV19	TRBJ2-3	CASSIRTSTDTQYF	TGTGCCAGTAGTATAAGGACGAGCACAGATACGCAGTATTTT
NA	NA	TRBV5-4	TRBJ1-1	CASSFAGTSPMNTEAFF	TGTGCCAGCAGCTTCGCCGGGACCTCACCCATGAACACTGAAGCTTTCTTT
NA	NA	TRBV13	TRBJ1-6	CASSPRESSPLHF	TGTGCCAGCAGCCCCCGGGAGAGCTCACCCCTCCACTTT
TRBD1	NA	TRBV5-1	TRBJ2-7	CASSLGSITRDRNYEQYF	TGCGCCAGCAGCTTGGGGAGCATTACCCGGGACAGAAACTACGAGCAGTACTTC
TRBD1	once	TRBV18	TRBJ1-2	CASSPTGVDGYTF	TGTGCCAGCTCACCTACAGGGGTGGATGGCTACACCTTC
NA	NA	TRBV7-9	TRBJ1-1	CASSSPGGTEAFF	TGTGCCAGCAGCTCCCCTGGGGGCACTGAAGCTTTCTTT